A single sample is the source of the 21 T cell receptor beta chains below, sequenced in a study of T cell changes during pregnancy in multiple sclerosis. This table comes from immunoSEQ multiplex PCR, and its TCRdb copy is limited to in-frame clones, with some not included. The sample contains about 40,000 clones, roughly 91% of which appear only once. The sample in question was CD8+ T cells from peripheral blood mononuclear cells, obtained before pregnancy. All receptors come from a female donor with multiple sclerosis, enrolled in a pregnancy study.

The CDR3 coding sequence is TGTGCCAGCAGTTACTCTGCTAGCGGGGCAACCGGGGAGCTGTTTTTT. Translated: CASSYSASGATGELFF. The V gene is TRBV6-5, the J gene TRBJ2-2; 9 bases are a match to TRBD2. The germline gives CDR1 MNHEY, CDR2 SVGAGI. V dropped 0 bases and J dropped 5; count of bases not matched to a gene: 4. The CDR3 totals 16 residues.

The rearrangement links TRBV28 to TRBJ1-2, with TRBD1 as a possible D gene (5 bases). Trimming stripped 6 bases from V and 6 bases from J, with 14 bases between. This CDR3 has 13 amino acids. Germline loops: CDR1 MDHEN, CDR2 SYDVKM. In nucleotides, the CDR3 is TGTGCCAGCAGGGCAAGGGGATCCAATGGCTACACCTTC. Protein sequence: CASRARGSNGYTF.

The chain uses TRBV4-1 and TRBJ2-2; a possible D gene is TRBD1 (5 bases). Germline V gene lookup returns CDR1 MGHRA and CDR2 YSYEKL. This CDR3 is 15 amino acids long. Deletions cut 1 base from V and 6 bases from J, with 12 bases between. CDR3 DNA sequence: TGCGCCAGCAGCCAAGGTCTGACAGCCTCCGGGGAGCTGTTTTTT. Residues: CASSQGLTASGELFF.

This clone occurred once. The chain carries TRBV28 and TRBJ2-3; D uncertain. Germline lookup yields CDR1 MDHEN and CDR2 SYDVKM. The CDR3 runs 15 residues. V lost 6 bases and J lost 2, with 15 bases in between. CDR3 amino acids: CASSQEGPPTDTQYF. The CDR3 DNA is TGTGCCAGCAGCCAGGAAGGCCCTCCCACAGATACGCAGTATTTT.

The rearrangement joins TRBV9 to TRBJ2-3; 8 nucleotides match TRBD2. Germline loops: CDR1 SGDLS, CDR2 YYNGEE. With V trimmed by 0 bases and J by 5 bases, 8 bases remained unmatched. This CDR3 spans 16 amino acids. CDR3 nucleotides: TGTGCCAGCAGCGTAGAAACGGGAGGGCCAGTAGATACGCAGTATTTT. Translated: CASSVETGGPVDTQYF. Looking up the rest from reference TRBV9 and TRBJ2-3 gives the full variable domain: DSGVTQTPKHLITATGQRVTLRCSPRSGDLSVYWYQQSLDQGLQFLIQYYNGEERAKGNILERFSAQQFPDLHSELNLSSLELGDSALYFCASSVETGGPVDTQYFGPGTRLTVL.

With regard to this clone: A junction boundary mismatches the germline segment, possibly from a read error. The chain couples TRBV6-5 to TRBJ2-1, with TRBD2 matching 12 bases. CDR3 length: 15 residues. Germline V gene lookup returns CDR1 MNHEY and CDR2 SVGAGI. CDR3 coding DNA: TGCGCTTCAGGACTAGCGGGAATGTCCTACAATGAGCAGTTCTTC. Amino acids: CASGLAGMSYNEQFF.

V usage is TRBV23-1 and J usage is TRBJ2-5; tentative D call: TRBD1 (6 bases). TRBV23-1 is an open reading frame whose function is uncertain. Trimming left V 8 bases short and J 2 bases short, with 18 bases between. The CDR3 runs 15 residues. Written as DNA, the CDR3 is TGCGCCAGCGAAACCAGGGGACACCGACAAGAGACCCAGTACTTC. It is translated as CASETRGHRQETQYF.

The chain carries TRBV19 and TRBJ2-7; no clear D gene. This CDR3 has 11 residues. The V end lost 1 base, the J end lost 6 bases, and 4 bases lay between the germline ends. The germline V gene has CDR1 LNHDA and CDR2 SQIVND (reference sequence). CDR3: CASSIGSEQYF. The CDR3 DNA follows: TGTGCCAGTAGTATAGGGAGCGAGCAGTACTTC.

The chain links TRBV27 to TRBJ2-1, with D possibly being TRBD1 (5 bases). Per the germline V gene, CDR1 is MNHEY and CDR2 is SMNVEV (reference sequence). This CDR3 is 15 amino acids long. The V and J ends lost 3 bases and 4 bases respectively, with 13 bases between them. The CDR3 DNA reads as TGTGCCAGCAGTTTTGTGGACACACGATACAATGAGCAGTTCTTC. Translating it yields CASSFVDTRYNEQFF.

V usage is TRBV7-2 and J usage is TRBJ2-7, with TRBD1 matching 7 bases. The junction had 7 bases not matched to a gene; V was cut back by 4 bases and J by 4 bases. Germline CDR1 and CDR2: SGHTA and FQGNSA. The CDR3 runs 14 residues. Here the CDR3 DNA reads TGTGCCAGCAGCTCCGGGACAGCCCATTACGAGCAGTACTTC. This encodes CASSSGTAHYEQYF.

The table lists this clone with a count of one. The chain combines TRBV11-3 with TRBJ1-3; D is possibly TRBD1 (6 bases). V lost 2 bases, J lost 4 bases, and 9 bases lay in between. Germline assignment: CDR1 SGHNT and CDR2 YENEEA. The CDR3 is made up of 14 amino acids. The CDR3 DNA is TGTGCCAGCAGCTTATCAGGGGCCGGAAACACCATATATTTT. Translating gives CASSLSGAGNTIYF.

This rearrangement joins TRBV15 to TRBJ2-5, with D tentatively TRBD2 (6 bases). V was trimmed by 0 bases and J by 3 bases, leaving 14 bases between them. CDR1 LNHNV and CDR2 YYDKDF come from the germline V gene (reference sequence). There are 16 residues in the CDR3. DNA of the CDR3: TGTGCCACCAGCAGAGATTGGGGACTGGAGAAAGAGACCCAGTACTTC. Protein product: CATSRDWGLEKETQYF.

The chain employs TRBV19 and TRBJ2-1; D not certain. Per the germline V gene, CDR1 is LNHDA and CDR2 is SQIVND (reference sequence). The CDR3 covers 14 residues. Trimming removed 4 bases from V and 4 bases from J, with 11 bases in between. This chain's CDR3 is CASSSARLYNEQFF. The CDR3 bases are TGTGCCAGTAGTAGTGCTAGGTTGTACAATGAGCAGTTCTTC. Combining the CDR3 with reference TRBV19 and TRBJ2-1 gives the whole variable domain DGGITQSPKYLFRKEGQNVTLSCEQNLNHDAMYWYRQDPGQGLRLIYYSQIVNDFQKGDIAEGYSVSREKKESFPLTVTSAQKNPTAFYLCASSSARLYNEQFFGPGTRLTVL.

CDR3 in DNA: TGTGCCAGCAGTGAAACCGGGACTAGCCACGTCTACGAGCAGTACTTC. Its protein product is CASSETGTSHVYEQYF. This chain links TRBV6-1 with TRBJ2-7; 9 bases agree with TRBD2. Germline CDR1 MNHNS, CDR2 SASEGT. The CDR3 is 16 amino acids. The ends lost 2 bases at V and 3 bases at J; junction bases unmatched: 8.

This clone was counted only a few times. This chain links TRBV7-9 with TRBJ1-1; 8 positions match TRBD1. Germline assignment: CDR1 SEHNR and CDR2 FQNEAQ (reference sequence). The CDR3 totals 15 residues. V lost 1 base, J lost 4 bases, and 5 bases stayed unmatched. The CDR3 sequence is CASSLVQGAITEAFF. The CDR3 region has the DNA TGTGCCAGCAGCTTAGTTCAGGGGGCGATCACTGAAGCTTTCTTT.

The chain combines TRBV19 with TRBJ2-7; D is unresolved. Trimming pared 3 bases from V and 3 bases from J, leaving 12 bases between. The CDR3 contains 14 residues. Germline-derived CDR1 and CDR2 are LNHDA and SQIVND (reference sequence). This chain's CDR3 is CASSISTAGYEQYF. The CDR3 DNA sequence: TGTGCCAGTAGTATCTCCACCGCCGGCTACGAGCAGTACTTC.

This chain links TRBV28 with TRBJ2-3; possibly TRBD1 for D (6 bases). With 4 bases removed from V and 2 bases from J, the gap between germline ends came to 10 bases. The CDR3 contains 14 residues. Germline assignment: CDR1 MDHEN and CDR2 SYDVKM. CDR3 region: CASSSDRITDTQYF. CDR3 nucleotides: TGTGCCAGCAGTTCCGACAGGATCACAGATACGCAGTATTTT.

This chain links TRBV27 with TRBJ1-3; D possibly corresponds to TRBD1 (5 bases). Between the trimmed V and J ends, which lost 5 bases and 3 bases, there was a span of 17 bases. Germline V gene data show CDR1 as MNHEY and CDR2 as SMNVEV (reference sequence). The CDR3 has 16 residues. The CDR3, as DNA: TGTGCCAGCAGTCCCTACTTAGGGGCTAGTGGAAACACCATATATTTT. It is translated as CASSPYLGASGNTIYF.

This chain joins TRBV5-3 and TRBJ2-1; 8 nucleotides agree with TRBD2. TRBV5-3 is reported as an ORF; its role is uncertain. The V gene end was trimmed by 0 bases and the J gene end by 7 bases; junction bases not matched to a gene: 6. This CDR3 comprises 15 residues. Written as DNA, the CDR3 is TGTGCCAGAAGCTTGGAGGTAGCGGGATATAATGAGCAGTTCTTC. The encoded protein is CARSLEVAGYNEQFF.

This chain joins TRBV11-2 and TRBJ2-1; 10 nucleotides line up with TRBD1. The CDR3 spans 14 residues. V dropped 6 bases and J dropped 7; count of bases not matched to a gene: 6. Germline CDR1 SGHAT, CDR2 FQNNGV. CDR3 loop: CASRGTGVLNEQFF. CDR3 nucleotides: TGTGCCAGCAGGGGGACAGGGGTCTTGAATGAGCAGTTCTTC.

The chain recombines TRBV15 with TRBJ2-7, with a tentative D call TRBD1 (6 bases). Looked up from germline, CDR1 is LNHNV and CDR2 is YYDKDF (reference sequence). V was shortened by 3 bases and J by 1 base, with 10 bases between the two germline ends. This CDR3 region has 14 residues. The chain's CDR3 is CATSSRQDSYEQYF. CDR3 DNA: TGTGCCACCAGCAGCAGACAGGATTCCTACGAGCAGTACTTC.